Listed below are T cell receptor beta chains from one sample, sequenced in a study of blood T cell repertoires in COVID-19. Sequencing used immunoSEQ multiplex PCR; TCRdb keeps in-frame clones, though not all of them. Here the sample spans approximately 210,000 clones, roughly nine tenths being singletons. Sequencing was carried out using peripheral blood. The source is a man in his forties with active or convalescent COVID-19. CDR3s include the opening cysteine and the closing phenylalanine or tryptophan. D genes are given only for firm matches. Expanded clones are given a class, and other clones once, few, many or no size at all.

j_call	d_call	v_call	clone_size	cdr3_nt	cdr3_aa
TRBJ1-2	NA	TRBV27	NA	TGTGCCAGCGGCCTAGTGGCCAACTATGGCTACACCTTC	CASGLVANYGYTF
TRBJ1-1	TRBD1	TRBV9	NA	TGTGCCAGCAGCCTAGACGGGACAGCAATGAACACTGAAGCTTTCTTT	CASSLDGTAMNTEAFF
TRBJ1-5	TRBD1	TRBV18	NA	TGTGCCAGCTCACACTCGGGACAGGACCGGGGTGATACGAATTTT	CASSHSGQDRGDTNF
TRBJ1-1	NA	TRBV5-1	NA	TGCGCCAGCAGCTTGACAGGTCAGGACCCTGAAGCTTTCTTT	CASSLTGQDPEAFF
TRBJ2-3	TRBD2	TRBV5-5	NA	TGTGCCAGCAGCTTCGGACTAGCAGCAGATACGCAGTATTTT	CASSFGLAADTQYF
TRBJ1-2	TRBD1	TRBV28	NA	TGTGCCAGCAGTGCTAGGACAGGGGCTTATCGAGGGGATGGCTACACCTTC	CASSARTGAYRGDGYTF
TRBJ2-3	TRBD2	TRBV28	NA	TGTGCCACTCTGCGGGGGGGCCTTTCGGATACGCAGTATTTT	CATLRGGLSDTQYF
TRBJ2-7	NA	TRBV30	NA	TGTGCCTGGAGTCCTCAGGGCTACGAGCAGTACTTC	CAWSPQGYEQYF
TRBJ2-5	TRBD1	TRBV7-3	NA	TGTGCCAGTCAACAGGGGAATACGGAGACCCAGTACTTC	CASQQGNTETQYF
TRBJ1-1	NA	TRBV20-1	NA	TGCAGTGCTAGAAATAGCGCTGAAGCTTTCTTT	CSARNSAEAFF
TRBJ2-7	NA	TRBV19	NA	TGTGCCAGTAGTATGGGCCTCACCTACGAGCAGTACTTC	CASSMGLTYEQYF
TRBJ2-7	NA	TRBV11-2	NA	TGTGCCAGCAGCTTAGTATCCAGGAACGAGCAGTACTTC	CASSLVSRNEQYF
TRBJ2-3	NA	TRBV10-2	NA	TGCGCCAGCAGTGAGTCGGAGAATACGCAGTATTTT	CASSESENTQYF
TRBJ2-3	TRBD1	TRBV9	NA	TGTGCCAGCAGCGTTTTAGGGGGCGCAGATACGCAGTATTTT	CASSVLGGADTQYF
TRBJ1-2	NA	TRBV7-2	NA	TGTGCCAGCAGCTTAGTATATGGCTACACCTTC	CASSLVYGYTF
TRBJ1-2	TRBD1	TRBV27	NA	TGTGCCAGCAGCGGACAGGGAGGCTATGGCTACACCTTC	CASSGQGGYGYTF
TRBJ1-1	NA	TRBV19	NA	TGTGCCAGTAGTTACGAGGGCACTGAAGCTTTCTTT	CASSYEGTEAFF
TRBJ1-2	NA	TRBV27	NA	TGTGCCAGCAGTTTCTCCGGACACAGTGGCTACACCTTC	CASSFSGHSGYTF
TRBJ1-5	NA	TRBV19	NA	TGTGCCAGTAGTATTATACAGCCACCAGCCCGGCCCCAGCATTTT	CASSIIQPPARPQHF
TRBJ1-2	TRBD1	TRBV28	NA	TGTGCCAGCAGTTTCCGGGACAGGGGCCTGCATGGCTACACCTTC	CASSFRDRGLHGYTF
TRBJ1-5	NA	TRBV28	once	TGTGCCAGCAGTTTTTCGACAATCAATCAGCCCCAGCATTTT	CASSFSTINQPQHF
TRBJ2-5	TRBD1	TRBV4-1	NA	TGCGCCAGCAGCCAAGATCGGACAGGGGGGGCGGAGACCCAGTACTTC	CASSQDRTGGAETQYF
TRBJ1-2	NA	TRBV27	NA	TGTGCCAGCAGTCTCCAGGGAAACTATGGCTACACCTTC	CASSLQGNYGYTF
TRBJ2-5	NA	TRBV19	once	TGTGCCAGTCGCCCCAGGACAGAACAAGAGACCCAGTACTTC	CASRPRTEQETQYF
TRBJ2-7	TRBD1	TRBV2	NA	TGTGCCAGCAGTAGGGACAGGGGATACGAGCAGTACTTC	CASSRDRGYEQYF
TRBJ2-1	NA	TRBV28	NA	TGTGCCAGCACTCCTTCGCGACCAGCGGGCAGGTACAATGAGCAGTTCTTC	CASTPSRPAGRYNEQFF
TRBJ1-2	NA	TRBV7-3	once	TGTGCCAGCAGCTTAGTAAAACAGGCAGCTAACTATGGCTACACCTTC	CASSLVKQAANYGYTF
TRBJ1-6	TRBD1	TRBV5-6	NA	TGTGCCAGCAGCTTGGACAGGGGGCGTATTAATTCACCCCTCCACTTT	CASSLDRGRINSPLHF
TRBJ2-7	TRBD2	TRBV30	NA	TGTGCCTGGACTAGCGGGAGCTCCTACGAGCAGTACTTC	CAWTSGSSYEQYF
TRBJ2-7	NA	TRBV27	once	TGTGCCAGTAAAAACCGGAGATACGAGCAGTACTTC	CASKNRRYEQYF
TRBJ1-4	NA	TRBV28	NA	TGTGCCAGCAGTTTCGGACAGAGGCGGGAAAAACTGTTTTTT	CASSFGQRREKLFF
TRBJ1-1	NA	TRBV13	NA	TGTGCCAGCAGCTTATATAGTGTCCTTGGTGAAGCTTTCTTT	CASSLYSVLGEAFF
TRBJ1-1	NA	TRBV19	NA	TGTGCCTCTAATCCGGGGAACACTGAAGCTTTCTTT	CASNPGNTEAFF
TRBJ1-2	NA	TRBV6-1	NA	TGTGCCAGCAGTGAAGTGCTTGATAGAAGCTACACCTTC	CASSEVLDRSYTF
TRBJ1-6	TRBD1	TRBV27	NA	TGTGCCAGCAGTGGATTACAGGGGTGGAATTCACCCCTCCACTTT	CASSGLQGWNSPLHF
TRBJ1-3	TRBD1	TRBV7-2	NA	TGTGCCAGCAGCGCCCAGGGGGCGGACGGAAACACCATATATTTT	CASSAQGADGNTIYF
TRBJ2-7	NA	TRBV5-6	NA	TGTGCCAGCAGCTCTGGCAGGGTAGCCCCCCTGGTACAGCAGTACTTC	CASSSGRVAPLVQQYF
TRBJ1-2	NA	TRBV29-1	NA	TGCAGCGTTGATCAGTCCCGGGTCGTAGACTATGGCTACACCTTC	CSVDQSRVVDYGYTF
TRBJ1-1	NA	TRBV28	NA	TGTGCCAGCAGTTTTCAGAACACTGAAGCTTTCTTT	CASSFQNTEAFF
TRBJ2-1	TRBD1	TRBV14	NA	TGTGCCAGCAGCCAAGGATTCCGGAGACAGGGGGGGCCTAAGCAGTTCTTC	CASSQGFRRQGGPKQFF
TRBJ2-7	NA	TRBV5-6	NA	TGTGCCAGCAGCTTTCGCCCAACTTCCTACGAGCAGTACTTC	CASSFRPTSYEQYF
TRBJ2-4	TRBD1	TRBV5-4	NA	TGTGCCAGCAGCTATAACCCGACAGGGGCGGAAAACATTCAGTACTTC	CASSYNPTGAENIQYF
TRBJ1-1	NA	TRBV28	NA	TGTGCCAGCAGTCAGGGCCCGCCGAACACTGAAGCTTTCTTT	CASSQGPPNTEAFF
TRBJ2-5	TRBD2	TRBV7-9	NA	TGTGCCAGCAGCTTCCCCAGGGCATCGGGACTAATCGAGACCCAGTACTTC	CASSFPRASGLIETQYF
TRBJ2-2	NA	TRBV3-1/TRBV3-2	NA	TGTGCCAGCAGCAATCGTGGAGCGGGGGAGCTGTTTTTT	CASSNRGAGELFF
TRBJ1-5	NA	TRBV28	NA	TGTGCCAGCAGCGCTGAGAAGCATAGCAATCAGCCCCAGCATTTT	CASSAEKHSNQPQHF
TRBJ2-3	NA	TRBV11-2	NA	TGTGCCAGCAGCTTAGGGTTCTCCCAAGAGGCAGATACGCAGTATTTT	CASSLGFSQEADTQYF
TRBJ1-5	NA	TRBV19	NA	TGTGCCAGTAGTATCAACGCGATTAGCAATCAGCCCCAGCATTTT	CASSINAISNQPQHF
TRBJ1-5	NA	TRBV19	NA	TGTGCCAGTAGCCCCTACGTAAACCCTAGCAATCAGCCCCAGCATTTT	CASSPYVNPSNQPQHF
TRBJ2-1	TRBD2	TRBV6-4	NA	TGTGCCAGCAGTGCCCCGGGACTAGCGGGAGTATCTGAGCAGTTCTTC	CASSAPGLAGVSEQFF